This T cell receptor (beta chain) was identified during a study of T-cell memory formation after mild COVID-19. With constant-segment primers, 5'RACE yielded cDNA libraries of TCR alpha and TCR beta that carried sample barcodes and UMIs. One entry per CDR3 protein results from TCRdb running MiXCR on the 5' RACE reads. The table has 400,000 to 500,000 distinct CDR3 sequences, approximately 24% seen once. Broader study findings: Balance between CD4 and CD8 was seen in clones contracting day 15 to 85, and a CD4+ lean was seen in later expanders.

This clonotype occurred once. Its antigen is not identified. Between the trimmed V and J ends, which lost 5 bases and 7 bases, there was a span of 14 bases. Germline V gives CDR1 SGHAT, CDR2 FQNNGV. CDR3 length: 13 residues. This receptor was identified in an adult woman who had mild COVID-19 (a few samples of this study predate the infection). Cell type and time point are not known. This chain uses TRBV11-2 with TRBJ1-2, with D perhaps TRBD1 (5 bases). The sample comprised PBMCs or a T cell subset sorted from them (not recorded which). CDR3 residues: CASSRGRDGGYTF. The CDR3 region has the DNA TGTGCCAGCAGCAGAGGGCGGGACGGTGGCTACACCTTC.